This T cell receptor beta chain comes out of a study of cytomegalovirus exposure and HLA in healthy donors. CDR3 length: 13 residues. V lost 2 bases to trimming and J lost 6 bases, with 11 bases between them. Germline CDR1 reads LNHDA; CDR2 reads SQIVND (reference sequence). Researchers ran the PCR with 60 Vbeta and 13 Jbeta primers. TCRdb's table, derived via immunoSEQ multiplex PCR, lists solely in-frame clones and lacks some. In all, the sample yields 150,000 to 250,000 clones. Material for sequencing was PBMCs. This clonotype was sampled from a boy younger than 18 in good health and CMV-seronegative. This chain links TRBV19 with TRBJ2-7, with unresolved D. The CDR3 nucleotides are TGTGCCAGTAGTATACTCTTATGGGCCGAGCAGTACTTC. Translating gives CASSILLWAEQYF.